This is a list of T cell receptor beta chains from one sample in a study of blood T cells in healthy people across ages. Each CDR3 protein gets one entry after TCRdb re-called the 5' RACE reads with MiXCR. The table has under 1,000,000 distinct CDR3 sequences, about 37% seen once. The sequencing input was blood. The source is a man aged 18-30 years in good health. CDR3s include the opening cysteine and the closing phenylalanine or tryptophan. The order of the fields is CDR3 protein, CDR3 DNA, J gene, V gene, D gene, clone size. The D gene is left open where the match is weak. Some rows mark clone size as missing; the rest say once, few, many or name a class of expanded clone.

CASSLAGTGYKNEAFF,TGCGCCAGCAGCTTGGCCGGGACAGGGTATAAAAATGAAGCTTTCTTT,TRBJ1-1,TRBV5-1,TRBD1,.
CASSLGPGHGSPYGYTF,TGTGCCAGCAGCTTAGGCCCTGGGCATGGATCCCCCTATGGCTACACCTTC,TRBJ1-2,TRBV7-3,.,.
CASSTRGGTFTDTQYF,TGTGCCAGCAGCACGAGGGGGGGAACCTTCACAGATACGCAGTATTTT,TRBJ2-3,TRBV7-2,.,few
CASSGKAKGVQFF,TGCGCCAGCAGCGGGAAAGCGAAGGGGGTCCAGTTCTTC,TRBJ2-1,TRBV4-3,.,.
CASSLKGGGPRTDTQYF,TGTGCCAGCAGCTTAAAGGGCGGGGGGCCAAGGACAGATACGCAGTATTTT,TRBJ2-3,TRBV5-6,TRBD2,few
CAIGPGNTEAFF,TGTGCCATAGGGCCAGGAAACACTGAAGCTTTCTTT,TRBJ1-1,TRBV10-3,.,many
CASSRLRDTKFNTIYF,TGTGCCAGCAGCCGCCTCCGGGACACGAAATTTAACACCATATATTTT,TRBJ1-3,TRBV4-2,.,.
CASSEAAGGTNYRGYTF,TGTGCCAGCAGTGAAGCGGCAGGGGGCACAAATTATCGTGGCTACACCTTC,TRBJ1-2,TRBV2,TRBD1,few
CASSSLYGYTF,TGTGCCAGCAGTTCCCTTTATGGCTACACCTTC,TRBJ1-2,TRBV7-2,.,.
CASSVGQENMNTEAFF,TGTGCCAGCAGCGTTGGACAGGAAAACATGAACACTGAAGCTTTCTTT,TRBJ1-1,TRBV9,TRBD1,few
CASSVNPLDTQYF,TGTGCCAGCAGCGTAAATCCTCTTGATACGCAGTATTTT,TRBJ2-3,TRBV9,.,.